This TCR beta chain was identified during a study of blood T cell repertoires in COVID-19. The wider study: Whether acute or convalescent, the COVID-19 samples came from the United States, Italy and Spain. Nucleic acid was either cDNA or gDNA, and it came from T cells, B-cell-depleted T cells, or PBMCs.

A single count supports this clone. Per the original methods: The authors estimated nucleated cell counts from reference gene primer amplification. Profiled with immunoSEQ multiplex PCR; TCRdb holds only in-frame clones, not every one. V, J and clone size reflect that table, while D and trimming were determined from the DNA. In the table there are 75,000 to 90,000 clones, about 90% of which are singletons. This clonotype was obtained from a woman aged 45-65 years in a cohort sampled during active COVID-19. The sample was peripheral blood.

CDR3 in amino acids: CASSQDVGANSPLHF. In DNA form, the CDR3 reads TGCGCCAGCAGCCAAGATGTGGGCGCGAATTCACCCCTCCACTTT. The chain carries TRBV4-1 and TRBJ1-6; no clear D. The V end lost 0 bases, the J end lost 7 bases, and 10 bases lay between the germline ends. The CDR3 is made up of 15 amino acids. Germline V lookup: CDR1 MGHRA, CDR2 YSYEKL.